The 27 T cell receptor beta chains in this list originate from one sample, sequenced in a study of Ad26.COV2.S vaccination and SARS-CoV-2 variants. Clones were sequenced by immunoSEQ multiplex PCR, and TCRdb holds only the in-frame ones, with some missing. The repertoire holds about 410,000 clones, with approximately 89% as singletons. Specified treatment: approximately 18 received Ad26.COV2.S at low or high dose, single or two shots; about 5 received placebo; per-sample allocation not given. The study sampled participants on day 63 after the first vaccine or placebo injection. The sample in question was peripheral blood, obtained in a trial of Ad26.COV2.S vaccine versus placebo. The receptors were gathered from a person aged 18-60 years who received the Ad26.COV2.S COVID-19 vaccine or a placebo.

The CDR3 sequence is CASRGTGYSYGYTF. The CDR3 bases are TGTGCCAGCAGGGGGACAGGGTACAGCTATGGCTACACCTTC. V is TRBV6-6 and J is TRBJ1-2, with 9 bases identical to TRBD1. V was clipped by 6 bases and J by 4 bases; unmatched bases: 6. Per the germline V gene, CDR1 is MNHNY and CDR2 is SVGAGI (reference sequence). The CDR3 loop spans 14 amino acids.

This clone has only one observation. The chain is built from TRBV27 and TRBJ2-1, with 11 bases aligning to TRBD2. Trimming removed 6 bases from V and 3 bases from J; junction bases left unmatched: 13. The CDR3 is 18 amino acids. The germline V gene has CDR1 MNHEY and CDR2 SMNVEV (reference sequence). DNA for the CDR3: TGTGCCAGCAGCATAGGGTCTAGCGGGAGGCCGAACTACAATGAGCAGTTCTTC. Translating it yields CASSIGSSGRPNYNEQFF.

The genes are TRBV18 and TRBJ1-2; 10 bases are shared with TRBD1. J was trimmed by 4 bases and V by 3 bases; bases with no gene match: 5. This CDR3 has 15 residues. CDR1 and CDR2 (germline): KGHSH, LQKENI. CDR3 sequence (DNA): TGTGCCAGCTCACCGACAGGGGGCGCGGGCTATGGCTACACCTTC. Translation gives CASSPTGGAGYGYTF.

The CDR3, as DNA: TGTGCCAGTAGTAAGGAGACAAGCTCCTACAATGAGCAGTTCTTC. It specifies CASSKETSSYNEQFF. The rearrangement links TRBV19 to TRBJ2-1; D is undetermined. V gave up 4 bases and J gave up 0 bases, with 10 bases separating them. This CDR3 is built from 15 residues. CDR1 is LNHDA, CDR2 SQIVND, per germline (reference sequence).

V is TRBV20-1 and J is TRBJ2-2, with D maybe TRBD2 (5 bases). Germline assignment: CDR1 DFQATT and CDR2 SNEGSKA (reference sequence). The CDR3 is 16 amino acids. Trimming left V 3 bases short and J 1 base short, with 15 bases between. The CDR3 region is CSASPSLAGNTGELFF. The CDR3 DNA is TGCAGTGCTAGTCCATCACTGGCGGGGAACACCGGGGAGCTGTTTTTT.

The rearrangement joins TRBV28 to TRBJ2-1; D may be TRBD2 (6 bases). The CDR3 extends over 15 amino acids. CDR1 is MDHEN, CDR2 SYDVKM, per germline. V lost 6 bases and J 1 base, leaving 13 bases between the germline ends. CDR3 region: CASSWGEASYNEQFF. The CDR3, as DNA: TGTGCCAGCAGCTGGGGGGAGGCATCCTACAATGAGCAGTTCTTC.

This rearrangement joins TRBV15 to TRBJ2-7; no clear D gene. The CDR3 length is 13 residues. The V gene lost 2 bases and the J gene lost 4 bases, with 9 bases spanning the gap. Germline CDR1 and CDR2: LNHNV and YYDKDF (reference sequence). This chain's CDR3 is CATSRNFGYEQYF. Here the CDR3 DNA reads TGTGCCACCAGCAGAAATTTTGGGTACGAGCAGTACTTC.

The V call is TRBV4-3, the J call TRBJ2-2; D is undetermined. CDR1 and CDR2 (germline): LGHNA, YSLEER. The CDR3 runs 15 residues. V was clipped by 1 base and J by 0 bases, with 6 bases between them. The DNA for the CDR3 is TGCGCCAGCAGCCAAGGAGATCCGAACACCGGGGAGCTGTTTTTT. This gives the protein CASSQGDPNTGELFF.

The CDR3 sequence: CATSGKTMSSYNEQFF. CDR3 nucleotides: TGTGCCACCAGTGGCAAGACAATGAGCTCCTACAATGAGCAGTTCTTC. The chain combines TRBV24-1 with TRBJ2-1, with no clear D. CDR1 and CDR2 from the germline V gene are KGHDR and SFDVKD. The CDR3 loop spans 16 amino acids. Trimming removed 5 bases at V and 0 bases at J, with 13 bases between.

The chain has TRBV20-1 and TRBJ1-2; 7 bases agree with TRBD1. There are 11 residues in the CDR3. CDR1 and CDR2 from the germline V gene are DFQATT and SNEGSKA (reference sequence). V lost 0 bases and J lost 14; bases outside the gene matches: 6. CDR3 sequence (DNA): TGCAGTGCTAGAGATTCCCAGGGGGGGACCTTC. Translation: CSARDSQGGTF.

This sequence joins TRBV25-1 and TRBJ2-7; 7 positions match TRBD2. V shed 3 bases, J shed 2 bases, and the junction held 4 bases outside the gene matches. Per germline, CDR1 MGHDK and CDR2 SYGVNS. This CDR3 has 14 amino acids. The CDR3 region has the DNA TGTGCCAGCAGTGAGGCGGGAGACGCCTACGAGCAGTACTTC. Translation gives CASSEAGDAYEQYF.

This rearrangement joins TRBV28 to TRBJ2-3, with TRBD2 matching over 8 bases. V dropped 5 bases and J dropped 2; count of bases not matched to a gene: 12. CDR3 length: 17 residues. Per the germline V gene, CDR1 is MDHEN and CDR2 is SYDVKM. The CDR3 DNA sequence: TGTGCCAGCAGTCTCCTTCGGGTAGCGGGGTTCACAGATACGCAGTATTTT. Translation: CASSLLRVAGFTDTQYF. The whole variable domain, filled in from reference TRBV28 and TRBJ2-3, reads DVKVTQSSRYLVKRTGEKVFLECVQDMDHENMFWYRQDPGLGLRLIYFSYDVKMKEKGDIPEGYSVSREKKERFSLILESASTNQTSMYLCASSLLRVAGFTDTQYFGPGTRLTVL.

This clone was seen a single time. This chain uses TRBV5-1 with TRBJ2-1; 13 bases fit TRBD2. Germline V CDR1 and CDR2: SGHRS, YFSETQ. The CDR3 sequence is 17 residues long. V lost 3 bases and J lost 7; bases outside the gene matches: 10. The CDR3 nucleotides read TGCGCCAGCAGCTGGACTAGCGGGAGCAGGCCGGGTAATGAGCAGTTCTTC. Its protein product is CASSWTSGSRPGNEQFF.

The chain couples TRBV6-5 to TRBJ1-5; D is possibly TRBD1 (5 bases). Germline V gives CDR1 MNHEY, CDR2 SVGAGI. The CDR3 loop spans 14 amino acids. The ends were cut back, 5 bases at V and 4 bases at J, with 12 bases in the middle. CDR3 protein: CASSPRPGNQPQHF. In nucleotides, the CDR3 is TGTGCCAGCAGTCCCCGACCAGGGAATCAGCCCCAGCATTTT.

The chain has TRBV2 and TRBJ1-2; tentatively, D is TRBD1 (6 bases). CDR3 length equals 13 residues. CDR1 is SNHLY, CDR2 FYNNEI, per germline. With 6 bases removed from V and 7 bases from J, the gap between germline ends came to 15 bases. CDR3 amino acids: CASRVQGGVGYTF. As DNA, the CDR3 is TGTGCCAGCAGAGTACAGGGAGGTGTTGGCTACACCTTC.

This clone was recorded once. The rearrangement joins TRBV6-5 to TRBJ2-7; D is unresolved. The CDR3 runs 13 residues. Germline CDR1 reads MNHEY; CDR2 reads SVGAGI. Trimming stripped 0 bases from V and 3 bases from J, with 6 bases between. CDR3 nucleotide sequence: TGTGCCAGCAGTTACTCGGAGTACTACGAGCAGTACTTC. As protein: CASSYSEYYEQYF.

CDR3 residues: CASSLGGEGRHF. The CDR3 nucleotides are TGTGCCAGCAGTTTGGGGGGGGAAGGGCGGCATTTT. The chain recombines TRBV12-3 or TRBV12-4 with TRBJ1-5, with D perhaps TRBD1 (5 bases). Trimming took off 3 bases at V and 15 bases at J, with 15 bases between the two ends. This CDR3 region has 12 residues.

V usage is TRBV12-3 or TRBV12-4 and J usage is TRBJ1-5; unclear D gene. V lost 2 bases and J lost 6, with 8 bases in between. The CDR3 consists of 13 residues. The CDR3 region is CASSLRSVQPQHF. The CDR3 nucleotides are TGTGCCAGCAGTTTAAGGTCAGTTCAGCCCCAGCATTTT.

The rearrangement uses TRBV6-5 and TRBJ1-2; tentative D call: TRBD1 (5 bases). The CDR3 is 14 residues long. CDR1 is MNHEY and CDR2 is SVGAGI in the germline V gene. Trimming removed 0 bases at V and 4 bases at J, with 9 bases between. CDR3 protein: CASSYSGQSYGYTF. Here the CDR3 DNA reads TGTGCCAGCAGTTACTCGGGGCAGAGCTATGGCTACACCTTC.

The V gene is TRBV5-1, the J gene TRBJ2-6, with D perhaps matching TRBD1 (5 bases). The CDR3 covers 16 residues. Germline loops: CDR1 SGHRS, CDR2 YFSETQ. Between the trimmed V and J ends, which lost 1 base and 4 bases, there was a span of 12 bases. CDR3 in amino acids: CASSLYGAVGANVLTF. CDR3 nucleotides: TGCGCCAGCAGCTTGTATGGGGCTGTCGGGGCCAACGTCCTGACTTTC. Based on the CDR3 plus reference TRBV5-1 and TRBJ2-6, the full variable domain is KAGVTQTPRYLIKTRGQQVTLSCSPISGHRSVSWYQQTPGQGLQFLFEYFSETQRNKGNFPGRFSGRQFSNSRSEMNVSTLELGDSALYLCASSLYGAVGANVLTFGAGSRLTVL.

The genes are TRBV7-2 and TRBJ2-7; 11 positions match TRBD2. Germline CDR1 is SGHTA and CDR2 is FQGNSA. The CDR3 consists of 18 residues. V lost 1 base, J lost 0 bases, and 8 bases stayed unmatched. CDR3: CASSLEASGRPSSYEQYF. The CDR3, as DNA: TGTGCCAGCAGCTTAGAGGCTAGCGGGAGGCCTAGCTCCTACGAGCAGTACTTC.

This rearrangement joins TRBV10-3 to TRBJ1-2, with 8 nucleotides matching TRBD1. Germline lookup yields CDR1 ENHRY and CDR2 SYGVKD. V shed 7 bases and J 8 bases; nucleotides not matched to a gene: 9. The CDR3 length is 13 residues. The CDR3 region is CAINQQGAEGYTF. Here the CDR3 DNA reads TGTGCCATCAACCAGCAGGGGGCGGAGGGCTACACCTTC.

The V call is TRBV5-1, the J call TRBJ2-1; D may be TRBD1 (5 bases). This CDR3 is 15 amino acids long. Germline loops: CDR1 SGHRS, CDR2 YFSETQ. Trimming shortened V by 4 bases and J by 1 base, and 12 bases separated the two germline ends. The CDR3 DNA sequence: TGCGCCAGCAGCGGTTGGGGCTCGTCCTACAATGAGCAGTTCTTC. It translates to CASSGWGSSYNEQFF.

The rearrangement uses TRBV7-9 and TRBJ2-3, with 7 positions matching TRBD2. This CDR3 contains 15 residues. Germline CDR1 SEHNR, CDR2 FQNEAQ (reference sequence). V shed 4 bases, J shed 1 base, and the junction held 5 bases outside the gene matches. CDR3 loop: CASSSGGSRTDTQYF. The CDR3 coding sequence is TGTGCCAGCAGCTCGGGCGGGAGTCGCACAGATACGCAGTATTTT.

This chain links TRBV6-5 with TRBJ2-1, with 8 nucleotides matching TRBD2. There are 15 residues in the CDR3. The ends lost 6 bases at V and 3 bases at J; junction bases unmatched: 7. CDR1 MNHEY and CDR2 SVGAGI come from the germline V gene. The CDR3 DNA sequence: TGTGCCAGCAGCACACTAGCGGAGCTCTACAATGAGCAGTTCTTC. As protein: CASSTLAELYNEQFF.

The count of this clone is one. V is TRBV18 and J is TRBJ2-2; TRBD2 is a possible D gene (6 bases). This CDR3 region has 15 residues. The V gene's germline CDR1 is KGHSH and CDR2 LQKENI. Trimming removed 8 bases at V and 3 bases at J, with 16 bases between. The DNA of the CDR3 is TGTGCCAGCGTGGCATCCGGGACTTACACCGGGGAGCTGTTTTTT. It translates to CASVASGTYTGELFF.

The gene calls are TRBV6-5 and TRBJ1-2; D not resolved. Germline loops: CDR1 MNHEY, CDR2 SVGAGI. This CDR3 is 15 amino acids long. V was shortened by 6 bases and J by 5 bases, with 19 bases between the two germline ends. CDR3 coding DNA: TGTGCCAGCAGCCCGGTTGGAAGGGATCTGTATGGCTACACCTTC. Residues: CASSPVGRDLYGYTF.